One sample yielded the 13 T cell receptor beta chains listed below, sequenced in a study of OX40 agonist ivuxolimab in advanced cancers. The library was built by means of the immunoSEQ multiplex PCR assay. Not all clones reach the TCRdb copy of this immuneACCESS table, which keeps in-frame sequences only. Checked studies attribute under half of the gap to unresolved V genes and leave the rest unexplained. The sample table shows fewer than 70,000 clones, and roughly 87% are seen once. Around 16% of the sample lies in the top ten. Material: CD4+ or CD8+ T cells sorted from blood, obtained in a trial of the OX40 agonist ivuxolimab. These receptors all stem from an adult with an advanced solid tumor such as melanoma, head and neck, liver or kidney cancer.

This clone was seen a single time. This chain connects TRBV6-6 to TRBJ1-4; perhaps TRBD1 as D (6 bases). The CDR3 length is 12 residues. Looked up from germline, CDR1 is MNHNY and CDR2 is SVGAGI (reference sequence). The V end was cut by 7 bases, the J end by 11 bases, with 14 bases between. CDR3 coding DNA: TGTGCCAGCAACGTACAGGGTACGAAACTGTTTTTT. Translation gives CASNVQGTKLFF.

V gene TRBV10-3 combines with J gene TRBJ2-1; the D gene is possibly TRBD1 (7 bases). Trimming stripped 3 bases from V and 3 bases from J, with 15 bases between. Germline CDR1 ENHRY, CDR2 SYGVKD. The CDR3 length is 16 residues. The CDR3 sequence is CAISELQGGYYNEQFF. CDR3 bases: TGTGCCATCAGTGAACTCCAGGGGGGCTACTACAATGAGCAGTTCTTC.

This clone showed up just a few times. The chain employs TRBV21-1 and TRBJ2-6; the table gives TRBD1 as D, unverified against the DNA. TRBV21-1 is a pseudogene locus. The CDR3 spans 22 residues. Here the CDR3 reads CASRHISGGTVQASSGANVLTF. The CDR3 region has the DNA TGTGCCAGCAGACATATTTCCGGAGGGACAGTCCAGGCCTCTTCTGGGGCCAACGTCCTGACTTTC.

The V gene is TRBV5-6, the J gene TRBJ2-3; 9 bases map to TRBD1. The CDR3 consists of 16 residues. Per germline, CDR1 SGHDT and CDR2 YYEEEE. Trimming removed 5 bases from V and 0 bases from J; junction bases left unmatched: 7. Written as DNA, the CDR3 is TGTGCCAGCAGACGGACAGGGGTTGGGAGCACAGATACGCAGTATTTT. Its translation: CASRRTGVGSTDTQYF.

A word on this clone: The junction shows a germline mismatch at one end, possibly a read error. This rearrangement joins TRBV6-5 to TRBJ2-7, with D tentatively TRBD1 (6 bases). Germline V gene sequence: CDR1 MNHEY, CDR2 SVGAGI. The CDR3 contains 13 residues. The CDR3 DNA sequence: TGTGCCAGCGTAGGGGGTCCCTCCAACGAGCAGTACTTC. This sequence encodes CASVGGPSNEQYF.

V gene TRBV2 combines with J gene TRBJ1-1; D is unresolved. Germline V gene lookup returns CDR1 SNHLY and CDR2 FYNNEI. This CDR3 comprises 14 residues. Between the trimmed V and J ends, which lost 4 bases and 1 base, there was a span of 10 bases. CDR3 region: CASSGSARNTEAFF. The CDR3 coding sequence is TGTGCCAGCAGTGGTTCCGCCCGGAACACTGAAGCTTTCTTT.

The chain uses TRBV29-1 and TRBJ1-1; 9 nucleotides line up with TRBD1. The CDR3 spans 14 residues. Germline-derived CDR1 and CDR2 are SQVTM and ANQGSEA. The V gene end was trimmed by 3 bases and the J gene end by 4 bases; junction bases not matched to a gene: 6. In DNA, the CDR3 is TGCAGCGTTGACACAGGGGGCCGAAGCACTGAAGCTTTCTTT. Translated: CSVDTGGRSTEAFF.

The chain is built from TRBV29-1 and TRBJ2-1, with 11 nucleotides matching TRBD1. Looked up from germline, CDR1 is SQVTM and CDR2 is ANQGSEA. The CDR3 is 14 amino acids. V shed 7 bases and J 7 bases; nucleotides not matched to a gene: 9. CDR3 loop: CSGTGTGGRNEQFF. CDR3 coding DNA: TGCAGCGGAACCGGGACAGGGGGTAGGAATGAGCAGTTCTTC.

The genes are TRBV30 and TRBJ1-3; maybe TRBD1 (6 bases). Trimming left V 2 bases short and J 2 bases short, with 10 bases between. The germline V gene has CDR1 GTSNPN and CDR2 SVGIG (reference sequence). The CDR3 spans 14 residues. The CDR3 region has the DNA TGTGCCTGGAGTTTTGGACAGACTGGAAACACCATATATTTT. It specifies CAWSFGQTGNTIYF.

CDR3 loop: CAWRPRDRTDTQYF. DNA for the CDR3: TGTGCCTGGAGACCTAGGGACCGCACAGATACGCAGTATTTT. V is TRBV30 and J is TRBJ2-3; D tentatively reads TRBD1 or TRBD2 (5 bases each). The V and J ends lost 3 bases and 1 base respectively, with 11 bases between them. The CDR3 totals 14 residues. Germline CDR1 GTSNPN, CDR2 SVGIG (reference sequence).

The chain combines TRBV5-6 with TRBJ2-2; D not resolved. Trimming took off 3 bases at V and 4 bases at J, with 7 bases between the two ends. The CDR3 sequence is 13 residues long. Germline loops: CDR1 SGHDT, CDR2 YYEEEE. The CDR3 is CASSWVGTGELFF. CDR3 DNA sequence: TGTGCCAGCAGCTGGGTCGGCACCGGGGAGCTGTTTTTT. The full variable domain, with the rest looked up from reference TRBV5-6 and TRBJ2-2, is DAGVTQSPTHLIKTRGQQVTLRCSPKSGHDTVSWYQQALGQGPQFIFQYYEEEERQRGNFPDRFSGHQFPNYSSELNVNALLLGDSALYLCASSWVGTGELFFGEGSRLTVL.

The chain carries TRBV2 and TRBJ2-2, with D hard to call. This CDR3 region has 13 residues. Deletions cut 7 bases from V and 4 bases from J, with 10 bases between. CDR1 is SNHLY and CDR2 is FYNNEI in the germline V gene. This CDR3 is CASKGSVTGELFF. The CDR3 coding sequence is TGTGCCAGCAAGGGTTCTGTCACCGGGGAGCTGTTTTTT.

The J gene is TRBJ1-3, the V gene TRBV12-5, with unresolved D. Trimming removed 7 bases from V and 2 bases from J, with 12 bases in between. This CDR3 comprises 14 residues. The V gene's germline CDR1 is LGHNT and CDR2 FRNRAP. The CDR3 nucleotides are TGTGCTAGTGCCGCGACGTGGCCTGGAAACACCATATATTTT. It specifies CASAATWPGNTIYF.